This T cell receptor (beta chain) originates from a study of shared clonotypes between healthy human individuals. The CDR3 has 13 residues. Trimming cost V 4 bases and J 5 bases; bases outside gene matches: 4. The germline CDR1 and CDR2 sequences are SNHLY and FYNNEI. The protocol was immunoSEQ multiplex PCR, while the TCRdb copy is restricted to in-frame clones and leaves out a portion. This sample has roughly 510,000 clones, with 60% to 80% found just once. This clone was seen once. This TCR derives from a woman in her thirties or forties in good health. Some clones in this sample may be carry-over from other donors' samples. The specimen was PBMCs. The chain recombines TRBV2 with TRBJ2-5; 7 bases align to TRBD2. CDR3 sequence: CASSAGLGETQYF. In DNA form, the CDR3 reads TGTGCCAGCAGTGCAGGACTAGGGGAGACCCAGTACTTC.